This TCR beta chain was recorded in a study of cytomegalovirus exposure and HLA in healthy donors. Overall study findings and caveats: Cytomegalovirus-associated status was assigned to about 170 TCR beta chains. It was confirmed in vitro that three of the CMV-associated chains were specific for CMV antigens. A later analysis, which compared TCR beta chains of equal frequency, found the HLA-associated ones more clonally expanded.

The table lists this clone with a count of one. Antigen unknown. The PCR had 60 Vbeta and 13 Jbeta primers. Per the study methods: The count from a later analysis was some 83 million unique TCR beta chains, 9 million to 12 million of them shared. Sequencing used immunoSEQ multiplex PCR; TCRdb keeps in-frame clones, though not all of them. The D gene and trimming were derived from the DNA, and the V and J assignments and clone size from that table. The sample consists of some 120,000 clones, approximately 80% of them appearing once. The TCR was taken from a man between 40 and 49 years old in good health and CMV-seronegative. The sequenced sample consisted of PBMCs.

The chain's CDR3 is CASGDRVDEKLFF. The CDR3, as DNA: TGTGCCAGCGGGGACAGGGTCGATGAAAAACTGTTTTTT. The chain has TRBV28 and TRBJ1-4, with TRBD1 matching over 9 bases. CDR1 and CDR2 (germline): MDHEN, SYDVKM. V gave up 8 bases and J gave up 6 bases; unmatched junction bases: 4. The CDR3 covers 13 residues. The full variable domain, rest sourced from reference TRBV28 and TRBJ1-4, is DVKVTQSSRYLVKRTGEKVFLECVQDMDHENMFWYRQDPGLGLRLIYFSYDVKMKEKGDIPEGYSVSREKKERFSLILESASTNQTSMYLCASGDRVDEKLFFGSGTQLSVL.